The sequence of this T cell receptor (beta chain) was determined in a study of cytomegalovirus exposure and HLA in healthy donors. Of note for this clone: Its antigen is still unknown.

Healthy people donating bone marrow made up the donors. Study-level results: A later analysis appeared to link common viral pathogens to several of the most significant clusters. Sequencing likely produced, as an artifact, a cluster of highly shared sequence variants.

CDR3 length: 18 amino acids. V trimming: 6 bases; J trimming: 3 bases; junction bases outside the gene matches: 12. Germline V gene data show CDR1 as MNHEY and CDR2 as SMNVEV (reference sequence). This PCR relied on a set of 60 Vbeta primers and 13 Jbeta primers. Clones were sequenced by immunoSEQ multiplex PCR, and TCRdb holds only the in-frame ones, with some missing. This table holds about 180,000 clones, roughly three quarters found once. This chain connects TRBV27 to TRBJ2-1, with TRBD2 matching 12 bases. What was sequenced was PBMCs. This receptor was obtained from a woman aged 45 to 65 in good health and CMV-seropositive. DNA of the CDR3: TGTGCCAGCAGCTTACAGGGAAGGACTAGCGGGATCTACAATGAGCAGTTCTTC. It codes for CASSLQGRTSGIYNEQFF.